The source of this TCR beta chain is a study of blood T cell repertoires in COVID-19. Study at large: T cells, B-cell-depleted T cells, or PBMCs supplied cDNA or gDNA.

This table comes from immunoSEQ multiplex PCR, and its TCRdb copy is limited to in-frame clones, with some not included. The data show about 440,000 clones, roughly 87% seen once. The V gene's germline CDR1 is SGHRS and CDR2 YFSETQ. The V gene lost 4 bases and the J gene lost 4 bases, with 12 bases spanning the gap. CDR3 length: 14 residues. Across about two dozen US areas, participants ranged in age from about 18 to 90 years. Researchers sorted participants into cohorts using their self-reported clinical history. To note about this clone: The same CDR3 also results from other DNA sequences found in this sample.

The rearrangement joins TRBV5-1 to TRBJ1-3, with a possible D match to TRBD1 (5 bases). Sequenced: PBMCs or T cells enriched from blood (not recorded which). The receptor was isolated from a young man who had recovered from COVID-19. CDR3 residues: CASSPAGGGNTIYF. CDR3 DNA: TGCGCCAGCAGCCCCGCCGGGGGGGGAAACACCATATATTTT.